This TCR beta chain is drawn from a study of blood T cell repertoires in COVID-19. Study background: Whether acute or convalescent, the COVID-19 samples came from the United States, Italy and Spain. From T cells, B-cell-depleted T cells, or PBMCs came the material, which was cDNA or gDNA.

Methods used by the authors: Amplification with reference gene primers provided the estimates of nucleated cell counts. This table comes from immunoSEQ multiplex PCR, and its TCRdb copy is limited to in-frame clones, with some not included. That table gives V, J and clone size, and the DNA gave D and trimming. The sample shows 110,000 or so clones, roughly four fifths of them seen only once. V gave up 5 bases and J gave up 2 bases, with 6 bases separating them. CDR1 and CDR2 (germline): SGHAT, FQDESV (reference sequence). This CDR3 has 12 residues. This receptor was obtained from a man aged 45-65 years with acute or convalescent COVID-19. The chain uses TRBV11-1 and TRBJ2-5; D is unresolved. The sequencing sample was made of peripheral blood. The DNA for the CDR3 is TGTGCCAGCAGCCCCCGTCAAGAGACCCAGTACTTC. This codes for CASSPRQETQYF.